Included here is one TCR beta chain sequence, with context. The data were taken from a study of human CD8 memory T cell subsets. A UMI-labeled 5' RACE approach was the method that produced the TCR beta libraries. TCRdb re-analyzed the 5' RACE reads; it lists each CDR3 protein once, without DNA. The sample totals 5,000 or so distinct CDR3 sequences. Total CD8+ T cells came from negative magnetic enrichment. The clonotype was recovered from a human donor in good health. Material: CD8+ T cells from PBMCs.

CDR3 protein: CASSRGLAGSYEQYF. The rearrangement uses TRBV4-2 and TRBJ2-7; TCRdb's D call, TRBD2, is unchecked because there is no DNA. The CDR3 is 15 amino acids. CDR1 and CDR2 (germline): LGHNA, YNFKEQ.